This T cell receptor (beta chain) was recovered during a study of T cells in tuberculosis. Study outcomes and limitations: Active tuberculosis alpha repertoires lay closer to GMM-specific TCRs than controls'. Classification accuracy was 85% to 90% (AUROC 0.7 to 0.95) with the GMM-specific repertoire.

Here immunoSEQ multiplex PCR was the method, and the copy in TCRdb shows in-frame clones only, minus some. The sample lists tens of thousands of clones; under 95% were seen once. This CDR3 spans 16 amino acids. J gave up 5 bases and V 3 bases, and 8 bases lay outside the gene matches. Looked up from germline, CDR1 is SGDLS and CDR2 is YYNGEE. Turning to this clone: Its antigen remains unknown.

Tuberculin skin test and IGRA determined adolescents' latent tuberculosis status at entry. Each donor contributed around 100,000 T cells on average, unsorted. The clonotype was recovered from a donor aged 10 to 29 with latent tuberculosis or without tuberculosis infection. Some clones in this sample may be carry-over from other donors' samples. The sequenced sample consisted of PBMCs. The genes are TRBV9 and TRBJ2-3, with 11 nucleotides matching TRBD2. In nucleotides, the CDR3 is TGTGCCAGCAGCGCCCAGACTAGCGGGGCTGGAGATACGCAGTATTTT. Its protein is CASSAQTSGAGDTQYF.